This paragraph covers one T cell receptor beta chain sequence. The antigen remains undetermined. This record comes from a study of cytomegalovirus exposure and HLA in healthy donors. Study-wide points: Among the sequence variants, a highly shared cluster was likely an artifact of sequencing. HLA alleles were associated with 18,000 or so TCR beta sequences in a later analysis at 0.05 false discovery rate.

CDR1 is MDHEN and CDR2 is SYDVKM in the germline V gene. Trimming removed 3 bases from V and 5 bases from J; junction bases left unmatched: 2. This CDR3 has 14 amino acids. PCR used 60 Vbeta primers and 13 Jbeta primers. Generated by immunoSEQ multiplex PCR, the TCRdb table keeps only in-frame clones and is missing some. The data contain roughly 200,000 clones, approximately 84% of them singletons. The sequence came from a woman in her thirties or forties in good health and CMV-seronegative. The sample was PBMCs. The chain links TRBV28 to TRBJ1-5, with 9 bases matching TRBD1. This CDR3 is CASSFRQGDQPQHF. For the CDR3, the DNA is TGTGCCAGCAGTTTTCGACAGGGGGATCAGCCCCAGCATTTT.